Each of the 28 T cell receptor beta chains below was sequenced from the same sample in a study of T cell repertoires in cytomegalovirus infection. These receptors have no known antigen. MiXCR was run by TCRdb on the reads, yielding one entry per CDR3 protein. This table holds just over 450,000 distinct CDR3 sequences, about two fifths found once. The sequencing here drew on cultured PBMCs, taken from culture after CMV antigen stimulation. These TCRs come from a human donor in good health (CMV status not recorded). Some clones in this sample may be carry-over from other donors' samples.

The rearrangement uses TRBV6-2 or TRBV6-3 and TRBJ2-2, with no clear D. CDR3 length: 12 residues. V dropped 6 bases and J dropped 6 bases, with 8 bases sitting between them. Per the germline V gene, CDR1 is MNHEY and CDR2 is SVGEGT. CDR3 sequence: CASRALPGELFF. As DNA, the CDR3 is TGTGCCAGCAGGGCTCTCCCCGGGGAGCTGTTTTTT.

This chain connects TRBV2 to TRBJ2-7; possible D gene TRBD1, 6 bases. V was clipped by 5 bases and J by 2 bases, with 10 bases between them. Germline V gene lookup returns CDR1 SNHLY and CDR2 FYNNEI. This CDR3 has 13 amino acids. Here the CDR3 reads CASSRQAAYEQYF. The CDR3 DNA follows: TGTGCCAGCAGTAGACAGGCAGCCTACGAGCAGTACTTC.

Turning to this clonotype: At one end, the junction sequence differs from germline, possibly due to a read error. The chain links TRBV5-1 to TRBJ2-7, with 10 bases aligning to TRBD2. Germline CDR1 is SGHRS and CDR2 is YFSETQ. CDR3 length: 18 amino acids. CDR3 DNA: TGCGCCAGCAGCTTTGGAGGACTAGCGGAAATCTCCTCCAACGAGCAGTACTTC. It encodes CASSFGGLAEISSNEQYF.

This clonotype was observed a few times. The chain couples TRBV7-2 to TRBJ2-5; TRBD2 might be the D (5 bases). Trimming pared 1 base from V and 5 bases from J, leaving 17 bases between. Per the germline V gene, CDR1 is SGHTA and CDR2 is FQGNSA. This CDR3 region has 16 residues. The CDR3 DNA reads TGTGCCAGCAGCTTAGGACTATCTGGGCCCGGGGAGACCCAGTACTTC. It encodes CASSLGLSGPGETQYF.

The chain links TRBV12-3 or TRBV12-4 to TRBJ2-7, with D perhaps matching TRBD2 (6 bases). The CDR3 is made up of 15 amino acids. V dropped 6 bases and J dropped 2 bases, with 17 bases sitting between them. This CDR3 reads CASSPHGTLTYEQYF. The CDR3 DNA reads TGTGCCAGCAGCCCTCACGGGACTCTAACCTACGAGCAGTACTTC.

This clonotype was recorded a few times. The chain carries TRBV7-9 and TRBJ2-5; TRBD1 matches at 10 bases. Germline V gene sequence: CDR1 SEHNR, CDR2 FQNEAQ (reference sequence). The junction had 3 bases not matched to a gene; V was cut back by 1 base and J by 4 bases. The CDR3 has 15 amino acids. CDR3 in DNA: TGTGCCAGCAGCTTAGGACAGGGGGCACCAGAGACCCAGTACTTC. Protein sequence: CASSLGQGAPETQYF.

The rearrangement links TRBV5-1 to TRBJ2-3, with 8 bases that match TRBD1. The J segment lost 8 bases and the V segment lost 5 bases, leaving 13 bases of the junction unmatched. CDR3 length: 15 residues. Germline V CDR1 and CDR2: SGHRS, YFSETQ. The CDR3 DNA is TGCGCCAGCAGATCCGGGACAGGTACAGGGGGTACGCAGTATTTT. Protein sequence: CASRSGTGTGGTQYF.

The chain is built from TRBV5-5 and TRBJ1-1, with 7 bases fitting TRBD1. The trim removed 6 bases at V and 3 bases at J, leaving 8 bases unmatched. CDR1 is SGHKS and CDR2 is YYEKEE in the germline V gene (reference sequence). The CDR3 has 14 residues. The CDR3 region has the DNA TGTGCCAGCACCGGACAGGCGCGTTACACTGAAGCTTTCTTT. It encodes CASTGQARYTEAFF.

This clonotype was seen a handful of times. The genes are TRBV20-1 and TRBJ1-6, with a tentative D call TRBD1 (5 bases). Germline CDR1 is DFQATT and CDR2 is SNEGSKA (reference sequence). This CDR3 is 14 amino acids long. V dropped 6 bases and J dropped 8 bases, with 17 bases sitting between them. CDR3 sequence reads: CSAARDLAHSPLHF. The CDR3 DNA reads TGCAGTGCCGCCCGGGACCTAGCTCATTCACCCCTCCACTTT.

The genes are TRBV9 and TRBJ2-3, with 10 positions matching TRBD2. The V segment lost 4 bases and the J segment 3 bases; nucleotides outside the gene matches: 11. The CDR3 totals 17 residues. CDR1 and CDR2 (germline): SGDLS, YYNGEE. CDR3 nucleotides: TGTGCCAGCAGCCCAGGACTAGCGGATGAATCGACAGATACGCAGTATTTT. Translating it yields CASSPGLADESTDTQYF.

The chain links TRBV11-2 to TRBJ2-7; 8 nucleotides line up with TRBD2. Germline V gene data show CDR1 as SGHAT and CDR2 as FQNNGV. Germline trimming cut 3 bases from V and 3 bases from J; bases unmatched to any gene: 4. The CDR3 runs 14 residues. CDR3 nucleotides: TGTGCCAGCAGCTTTTCGGGAGGGGGCTACGAGCAGTACTTC. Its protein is CASSFSGGGYEQYF.

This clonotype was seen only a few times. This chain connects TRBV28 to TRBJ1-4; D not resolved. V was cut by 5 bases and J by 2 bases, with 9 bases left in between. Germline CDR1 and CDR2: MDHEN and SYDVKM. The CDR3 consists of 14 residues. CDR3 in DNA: TGTGCCAGCAGTGCATCGGGGACTAATGAAAAACTGTTTTTT. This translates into CASSASGTNEKLFF. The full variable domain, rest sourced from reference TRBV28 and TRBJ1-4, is DVKVTQSSRYLVKRTGEKVFLECVQDMDHENMFWYRQDPGLGLRLIYFSYDVKMKEKGDIPEGYSVSREKKERFSLILESASTNQTSMYLCASSASGTNEKLFFGSGTQLSVL.

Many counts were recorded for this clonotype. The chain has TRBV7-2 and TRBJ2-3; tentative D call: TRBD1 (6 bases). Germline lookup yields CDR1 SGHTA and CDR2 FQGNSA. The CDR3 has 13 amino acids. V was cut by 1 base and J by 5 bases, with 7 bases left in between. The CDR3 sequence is CASSLDRVDTQYF. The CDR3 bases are TGTGCCAGCAGCTTAGACAGGGTAGATACGCAGTATTTT.

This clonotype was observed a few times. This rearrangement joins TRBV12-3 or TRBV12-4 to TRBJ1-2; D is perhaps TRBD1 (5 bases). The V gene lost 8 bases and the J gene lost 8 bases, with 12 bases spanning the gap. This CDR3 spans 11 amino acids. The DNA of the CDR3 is TGTGCCAGCTGGGGCGGTATGGGCTACACCTTC. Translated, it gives CASWGGMGYTF.

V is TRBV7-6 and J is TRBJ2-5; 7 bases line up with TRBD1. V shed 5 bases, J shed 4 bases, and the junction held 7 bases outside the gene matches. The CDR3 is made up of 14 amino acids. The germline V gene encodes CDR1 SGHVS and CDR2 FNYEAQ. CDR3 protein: CASSRTGQGETQYF. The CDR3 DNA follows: TGTGCCAGCAGCCGGACAGGACAAGGAGAGACCCAGTACTTC.

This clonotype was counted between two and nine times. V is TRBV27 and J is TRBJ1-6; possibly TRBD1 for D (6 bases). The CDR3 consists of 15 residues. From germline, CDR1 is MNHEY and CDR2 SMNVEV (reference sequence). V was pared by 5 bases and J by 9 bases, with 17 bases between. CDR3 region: CASSNTDRITSPLHF. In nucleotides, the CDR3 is TGTGCCAGCAGTAATACAGACAGGATCACTTCACCCCTCCACTTT.

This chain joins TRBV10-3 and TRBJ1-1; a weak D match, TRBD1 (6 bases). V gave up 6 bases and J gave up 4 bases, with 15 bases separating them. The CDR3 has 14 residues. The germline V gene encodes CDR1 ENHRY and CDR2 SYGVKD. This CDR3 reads CAISRGGEGTEAFF. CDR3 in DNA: TGTGCCATCAGCCGGGGGGGCGAGGGCACTGAAGCTTTCTTT.

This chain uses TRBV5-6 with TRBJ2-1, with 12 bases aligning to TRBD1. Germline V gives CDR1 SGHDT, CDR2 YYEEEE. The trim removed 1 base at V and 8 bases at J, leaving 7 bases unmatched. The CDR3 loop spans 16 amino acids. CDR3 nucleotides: TGTGCCAGCAGCTTGCGCCCGGGACAGGGGGCTGATGAGCAGTTCTTC. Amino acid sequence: CASSLRPGQGADEQFF.

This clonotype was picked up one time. CDR3 region: CASSWGTGGEQYF. The CDR3 bases are TGCGCCAGCAGCTGGGGGACGGGCGGGGAGCAGTACTTC. V usage is TRBV5-1 and J usage is TRBJ2-7; D is possibly TRBD1 or TRBD2 (5 bases each). The CDR3 runs 13 residues. Trimming removed 3 bases at V and 7 bases at J, with 14 bases between. The germline V gene encodes CDR1 SGHRS and CDR2 YFSETQ.

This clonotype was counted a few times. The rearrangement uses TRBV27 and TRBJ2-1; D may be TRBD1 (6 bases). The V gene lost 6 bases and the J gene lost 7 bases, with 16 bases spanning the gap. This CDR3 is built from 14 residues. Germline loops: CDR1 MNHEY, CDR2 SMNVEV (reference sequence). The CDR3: CASRIQGPRNEQFF. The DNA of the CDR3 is TGTGCCAGCAGAATACAGGGTCCGAGGAATGAGCAGTTCTTC.

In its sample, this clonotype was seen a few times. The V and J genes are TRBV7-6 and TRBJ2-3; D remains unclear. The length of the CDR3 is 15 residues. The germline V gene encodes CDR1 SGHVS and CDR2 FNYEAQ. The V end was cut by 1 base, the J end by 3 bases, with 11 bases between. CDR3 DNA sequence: TGTGCCAGCAGCTTAGGGGATTCGAGGACAGATACGCAGTATTTT. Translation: CASSLGDSRTDTQYF.

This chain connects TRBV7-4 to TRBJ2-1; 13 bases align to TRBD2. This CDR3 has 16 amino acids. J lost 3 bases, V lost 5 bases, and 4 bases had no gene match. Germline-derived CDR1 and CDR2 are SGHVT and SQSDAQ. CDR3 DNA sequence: TGTGCCAGCAGCGCCACTAGCGGGAGGGTCTACAATGAGCAGTTCTTC. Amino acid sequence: CASSATSGRVYNEQFF.

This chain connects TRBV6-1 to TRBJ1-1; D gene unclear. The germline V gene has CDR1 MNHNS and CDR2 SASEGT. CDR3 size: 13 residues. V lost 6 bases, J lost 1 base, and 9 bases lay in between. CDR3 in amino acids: CASRVGPNTEAFF. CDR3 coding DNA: TGTGCCAGCAGGGTCGGGCCGAACACTGAAGCTTTCTTT.

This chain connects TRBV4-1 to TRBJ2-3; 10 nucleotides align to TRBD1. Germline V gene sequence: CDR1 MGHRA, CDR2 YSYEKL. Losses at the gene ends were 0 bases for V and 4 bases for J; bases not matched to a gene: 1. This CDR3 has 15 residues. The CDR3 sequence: CASSQDGQGADTQYF. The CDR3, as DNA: TGCGCCAGCAGCCAAGATGGACAGGGGGCAGATACGCAGTATTTT.

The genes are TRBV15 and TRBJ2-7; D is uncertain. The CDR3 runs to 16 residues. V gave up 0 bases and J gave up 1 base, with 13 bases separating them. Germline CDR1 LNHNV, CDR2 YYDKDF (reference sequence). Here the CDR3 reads CATSRDRALQSYEQYF. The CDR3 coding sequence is TGTGCCACCAGCAGAGATAGGGCCCTGCAATCCTACGAGCAGTACTTC.

The DNA of the CDR3 is TGCAGTGCTGGGACAGGGATGGGGGGGGAGCTGTTTTTT. This translates into CSAGTGMGGELFF. The chain employs TRBV20-1 and TRBJ2-2; 9 bases map to TRBD1. Germline V CDR1 and CDR2: DFQATT, SNEGSKA (reference sequence). V was clipped by 5 bases and J by 8 bases; unmatched bases: 6. The CDR3 is made up of 13 amino acids.

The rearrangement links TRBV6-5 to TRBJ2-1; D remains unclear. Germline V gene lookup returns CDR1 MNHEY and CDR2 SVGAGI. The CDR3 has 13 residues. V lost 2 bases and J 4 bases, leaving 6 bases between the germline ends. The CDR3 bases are TGTGCCAGCAGTTACGCGGCATACAATGAGCAGTTCTTC. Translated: CASSYAAYNEQFF.

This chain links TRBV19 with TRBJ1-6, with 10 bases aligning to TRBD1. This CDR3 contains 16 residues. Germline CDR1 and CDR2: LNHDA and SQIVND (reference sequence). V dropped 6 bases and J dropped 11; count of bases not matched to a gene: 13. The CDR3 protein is CASRRAGTGVYPPLHF. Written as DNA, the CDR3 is TGTGCCAGTAGACGGGCTGGGACAGGGGTTTATCCACCCCTCCACTTT.